These 31 T cell receptor beta chains share one sample of origin, sequenced in a study of blood T cell repertoires in COVID-19. Clones were read by immunoSEQ multiplex PCR, and TCRdb kept only the in-frame ones, dropping some. The table lists roughly 230,000 clones, about 85% of them singletons, with 6% to 7% in the top ten. Sequencing was performed on peripheral blood. All receptors come from a woman aged 55-69 years with active or convalescent COVID-19.

CDR3 DNA sequence: TGCGCCAGCAGCCCGACCACATTCAGACAGATGAACACTGAAGCTTTCTTT. It translates to CASSPTTFRQMNTEAFF. The chain combines TRBV4-1 with TRBJ1-1, with D possibly being TRBD1 (5 bases). CDR3 length equals 17 residues. V was cut by 4 bases and J by 0 bases, with 18 bases left in between. CDR1 is MGHRA, CDR2 YSYEKL, per germline.

This clone was counted between two and nine times. This chain links TRBV5-1 with TRBJ1-5; 7 bases match TRBD1. The germline gives CDR1 SGHRS, CDR2 YFSETQ. This CDR3 region has 16 residues. V was pared by 2 bases and J by 7 bases, with 12 bases of the junction left unmatched. CDR3 loop: CASSFPRDSGRQPQHF. CDR3 in DNA: TGCGCCAGCAGCTTCCCCCGGGACAGCGGTCGGCAGCCCCAGCATTTT.

This clone was seen more than once but under ten times. The chain carries TRBV4-2 and TRBJ2-2; 9 nucleotides line up with TRBD1. The junction had 6 bases not matched to a gene; V was cut back by 6 bases and J by 1 base. This CDR3 has 16 amino acids. CDR1 is LGHNA, CDR2 YNFKEQ, per germline. DNA of the CDR3: TGTGCCAGCAGTAAAGAGGGACAGGGGAACACCGGGGAGCTGTTTTTT. Protein: CASSKEGQGNTGELFF.

This chain connects TRBV7-3 to TRBJ2-3; 10 nucleotides align to TRBD1. J was trimmed by 4 bases and V by 6 bases; bases with no gene match: 4. The CDR3 contains 14 residues. The germline V gene encodes CDR1 SGHTA and CDR2 FQGTGA. CDR3 sequence reads: CASRSGQGADTQYF. For the CDR3, the DNA is TGTGCCAGCAGGAGCGGACAGGGGGCAGATACGCAGTATTTT.

The chain carries TRBV7-8 and TRBJ2-1; 9 bases are shared with TRBD2. V lost 3 bases to trimming and J lost 7 bases; unmatched junction nucleotides: 13. The CDR3 has 17 residues. Germline values: CDR1 SGHVS, CDR2 FQNEAQ. The DNA of the CDR3 is TGTGCCAGCAGCTTCTTTTTACCGAGCGCGGGAGGGAATGAGCAGTTCTTC. As protein: CASSFFLPSAGGNEQFF.

This chain joins TRBV2 and TRBJ2-1; 10 bases line up with TRBD2. Germline-derived CDR1 and CDR2 are SNHLY and FYNNEI. This CDR3 has 14 amino acids. Unmatched junction bases numbered 4, after V lost 3 bases and J lost 8 bases. Written as DNA, the CDR3 is TGTGCCAGCAGTGACAGCGGGAGGGAAGATGAGCAGTTCTTC. Translating it yields CASSDSGREDEQFF.

The J gene is TRBJ1-1, the V gene TRBV19; 12 bases are shared with TRBD1. CDR1 and CDR2 from the germline V gene are LNHDA and SQIVND (reference sequence). The CDR3 consists of 17 residues. After removal of 5 bases from V and 1 base from J, the junction contained 8 bases not matched to a gene. CDR3 sequence (DNA): TGTGCCAGTAGTTCCCCCTGGGACAGGGGGCCGAACACTGAAGCTTTCTTT. As protein: CASSSPWDRGPNTEAFF. Complete variable domain (other parts from reference TRBV19 and TRBJ1-1): DGGITQSPKYLFRKEGQNVTLSCEQNLNHDAMYWYRQDPGQGLRLIYYSQIVNDFQKGDIAEGYSVSREKKESFPLTVTSAQKNPTAFYLCASSSPWDRGPNTEAFFGQGTRLTVV.

The chain recombines TRBV5-6 with TRBJ2-5, with D maybe TRBD2 (5 bases). V lost 0 bases and J 3 bases, leaving 9 bases between the germline ends. The CDR3 sequence is 14 residues long. The V gene's germline CDR1 is SGHDT and CDR2 YYEEEE. CDR3 in DNA: TGTGCCAGCAGCTTGGCGGGAAGAAAAGAGACCCAGTACTTC. Translating gives CASSLAGRKETQYF.

The V and J genes are TRBV7-2 and TRBJ1-4, with no clear D. Germline V gives CDR1 SGHTA, CDR2 FQGNSA. This CDR3 has 15 residues. The V gene lost 3 bases and the J gene lost 5 bases, with 13 bases spanning the gap. This CDR3 reads CASSLRAGENEKLFF. The CDR3 DNA reads TGTGCCAGCAGCTTGCGGGCCGGGGAGAATGAAAAACTGTTTTTT.

The chain recombines TRBV6-5 with TRBJ2-7; 8 bases map to TRBD1. The CDR3 is made up of 14 amino acids. The trim removed 6 bases at V and 1 base at J, leaving 5 bases unmatched. Germline V gives CDR1 MNHEY, CDR2 SVGAGI. The CDR3 loop reads CASSARTGSYEQYV. In DNA form, the CDR3 reads TGTGCCAGCAGCGCGCGGACAGGGTCCTACGAGCAGTACGTC.

The J gene is TRBJ2-1, the V gene TRBV29-1; 8 positions agree with TRBD2. V shed 3 bases and J 6 bases; nucleotides not matched to a gene: 7. The CDR3 runs 14 residues. Germline V gene lookup returns CDR1 SQVTM and CDR2 ANQGSEA. The CDR3 region is CSVESRTSLNEQFF. Written as DNA, the CDR3 is TGCAGCGTTGAGTCCCGGACTAGCCTCAATGAGCAGTTCTTC.

This clone was found a few times. The chain's CDR3 is CASSQDWAVGGYTF. The DNA for the CDR3 is TGTGCCAGCAGCCAAGATTGGGCAGTTGGCGGCTACACCTTC. The J gene is TRBJ1-2, the V gene TRBV4-2; no clear D. This CDR3 has 14 residues. Germline V CDR1 and CDR2: LGHNA, YNFKEQ. The ends were cut back, 0 bases at V and 8 bases at J, with 13 bases in the middle.

The table lists this clone with a few counts. CDR3 DNA: TGTGCAAGTCGCTTCGCGAACAGGGAAGGCGGGGAGCTGTTTTTT. Its translation is CASRFANREGGELFF. This chain connects TRBV12-2 to TRBJ2-2; the table's D gene call, TRBD1, was not cross checked with the DNA. TRBV12-2 counts as a pseudogene. This CDR3 is built from 15 residues.

The chain carries TRBV30 and TRBJ2-1, with TRBD2 identical over 14 bases. The germline CDR1 and CDR2 sequences are GTSNPN and SVGIG (reference sequence). This CDR3 is 16 amino acids long. Losses at the gene ends were 2 bases for V and 16 bases for J; bases not matched to a gene: 16. In nucleotides, the CDR3 is TGTGCCTGGAGTCCCCGGACTAGCGGGAGGCATTCAGGTGAATTCTTC. It encodes CAWSPRTSGRHSGEFF.

The V gene is TRBV27, the J gene TRBJ2-5; 12 positions match TRBD2. V dropped 6 bases and J dropped 4; count of bases not matched to a gene: 9. The length of the CDR3 is 16 residues. Germline V gives CDR1 MNHEY, CDR2 SMNVEV (reference sequence). Written as DNA, the CDR3 is TGTGCCAGCAGATCCAATCTAGCGGGGGGGCCAGAGACCCAGTACTTC. This gives the protein CASRSNLAGGPETQYF.

This chain uses TRBV4-1 with TRBJ1-6; D might be TRBD1 (5 bases). The CDR3 spans 15 residues. Trimming shortened V by 3 bases and J by 9 bases, and 15 bases separated the two germline ends. The V gene's germline CDR1 is MGHRA and CDR2 YSYEKL. CDR3 DNA sequence: TGCGCCAGCAGCCAGGCAGGGCTTAGAGGTTCACCCCTCCACTTT. Translating it yields CASSQAGLRGSPLHF.

DNA for the CDR3: TGTGCCAGCAGTTTAAGATGGATGGGGATTCCGGGACAGGGGGCCGACACCATATATTTT. Amino acids: CASSLRWMGIPGQGADTIYF. V and J are TRBV27 and TRBJ1-3; 12 bases align to TRBD1. The V gene end was trimmed by 2 bases and the J gene end by 8 bases; junction bases not matched to a gene: 19. The CDR3 has 20 residues. In germline, CDR1 is MNHEY, CDR2 SMNVEV (reference sequence).

This rearrangement joins TRBV6-6 to TRBJ1-1, with 9 positions matching TRBD1. V lost 7 bases and J lost 1; bases outside the gene matches: 4. This CDR3 has 14 amino acids. The germline gives CDR1 MNHNY, CDR2 SVGAGI (reference sequence). Here the CDR3 reads CASKEGQGNTEAFF. DNA of the CDR3: TGTGCCAGCAAAGAGGGACAGGGGAACACTGAAGCTTTCTTT.

The chain links TRBV11-3 to TRBJ1-1, with D uncertain. With 1 base removed from V and 0 bases from J, the gap between germline ends came to 6 bases. This CDR3 has 14 residues. The germline V gene encodes CDR1 SGHNT and CDR2 YENEEA. The CDR3 nucleotides are TGTGCCAGCAGCTTAGGAACGGTGAACACTGAAGCTTTCTTT. Its protein product is CASSLGTVNTEAFF.

The chain recombines TRBV6-2 or TRBV6-3 with TRBJ2-5, with 10 bases lining up with TRBD1. The CDR3 has 14 residues. With V trimmed by 6 bases and J by 5 bases, 6 bases remained unmatched. Germline-derived CDR1 and CDR2 are MNHEY and SVGEGT. The CDR3 spells CASSSGTGAETQYF. DNA of the CDR3: TGTGCCAGCAGCTCCGGGACAGGGGCCGAGACCCAGTACTTC.

The chain is built from TRBV2 and TRBJ1-5, with TRBD1 identical over 8 bases. This CDR3 is built from 14 residues. Germline CDR1 is SNHLY and CDR2 is FYNNEI. J lost 4 bases, V lost 5 bases, and 4 bases had no gene match. CDR3 region: CASSLGQENQPQHF. The CDR3 nucleotides read TGTGCCAGCAGTTTGGGACAGGAGAATCAGCCCCAGCATTTT. Using reference TRBV2 and TRBJ1-5 for the parts outside the CDR3, the full variable domain is EPEVTQTPSHQVTQMGQEVILRCVPISNHLYFYWYRQILGQKVEFLVSFYNNEISEKSEIFDDQFSVERPDGSNFTLKIRSTKLEDSAMYFCASSLGQENQPQHFGDGTRLSIL.

CDR3 DNA sequence: TGCGCCAGCAGCCAAGAAAGAAAAGCGGGGGTGGGAGAAAAAGCTTTCTTT. Its translation is CASSQERKAGVGEKAFF. This sequence joins TRBV4-1 and TRBJ1-1, with a possible D match to TRBD1 (5 bases). The V end lost 0 bases, the J end lost 9 bases, and 23 bases lay between the germline ends. This CDR3 region has 17 residues. Germline CDR1 is MGHRA and CDR2 is YSYEKL.

The CDR3 spells CASSLSGNSYEQYF. DNA for the CDR3: TGTGCCAGCAGTTTATCCGGGAACTCCTACGAGCAGTACTTC. The gene calls are TRBV27 and TRBJ2-7; TRBD2 is a possible D gene (5 bases). V was pared by 0 bases and J by 0 bases, with 6 bases between. Germline V gives CDR1 MNHEY, CDR2 SMNVEV (reference sequence). CDR3 length equals 14 residues.

This chain joins TRBV28 and TRBJ2-3; D possibly corresponds to TRBD1 (6 bases). The germline CDR1 and CDR2 sequences are MDHEN and SYDVKM. The CDR3 spans 14 residues. V was clipped by 6 bases and J by 3 bases, with 13 bases between them. The CDR3, as DNA: TGTGCCAGCAGCACAGGGCCGGGGACAGATACGCAGTATTTT. Its protein product is CASSTGPGTDTQYF.

The rearrangement uses TRBV13 and TRBJ2-3; 8 bases line up with TRBD2. There are 14 residues in the CDR3. V was clipped by 6 bases and J by 4 bases; unmatched bases: 6. Germline loops: CDR1 PRHDT, CDR2 FYEKMQ (reference sequence). CDR3 region: CASRLGLGADTQYF. Written as DNA, the CDR3 is TGTGCCAGCAGGCTGGGACTAGGGGCAGATACGCAGTATTTT.

The rearrangement links TRBV6-5 to TRBJ2-3; 8 positions agree with TRBD2. The V gene's germline CDR1 is MNHEY and CDR2 SVGAGI. This CDR3 is built from 15 residues. The J segment lost 4 bases and the V segment lost 6 bases, leaving 9 bases of the junction unmatched. CDR3: CASSALGLVADTQYF. The CDR3 nucleotides read TGTGCCAGCAGCGCCCTGGGACTAGTGGCAGATACGCAGTATTTT.

The V call is TRBV11-3, the J call TRBJ2-2; D ambiguous. V lost 1 base and J lost 3, with 3 bases in between. Per germline, CDR1 SGHNT and CDR2 YENEEA. The CDR3 consists of 13 residues. Here the CDR3 DNA reads TGTGCCAGCAGCTTAGCTCACACCGGGGAGCTGTTTTTT. Encoded protein: CASSLAHTGELFF.

This chain connects TRBV7-8 to TRBJ1-2, with D maybe TRBD1 (6 bases). The length of the CDR3 is 15 residues. Germline V gives CDR1 SGHVS, CDR2 FQNEAQ. Trimming cost V 1 base and J 6 bases, with 15 bases left between them. CDR3 residues: CASSLDTTGSDGYTF. In DNA form, the CDR3 reads TGTGCCAGCAGCTTAGATACTACAGGGAGTGATGGCTACACCTTC.

V and J are TRBV5-1 and TRBJ1-5; perhaps TRBD1 as D (6 bases). Deletions cut 0 bases from V and 5 bases from J, with 9 bases between. This CDR3 is built from 14 residues. CDR1 and CDR2 (germline): SGHRS, YFSETQ. Written as DNA, the CDR3 is TGCGCCAGCAGCTTGGTGGGGGGGCATCAGCCCCAGCATTTT. Amino acid sequence: CASSLVGGHQPQHF. The full variable domain, rest sourced from reference TRBV5-1 and TRBJ1-5, is KAGVTQTPRYLIKTRGQQVTLSCSPISGHRSVSWYQQTPGQGLQFLFEYFSETQRNKGNFPGRFSGRQFSNSRSEMNVSTLELGDSALYLCASSLVGGHQPQHFGDGTRLSIL.

This chain connects TRBV19 to TRBJ1-2; D not resolved. This CDR3 region has 15 residues. Trimming removed 5 bases at V and 4 bases at J, with 17 bases between. Germline V gene lookup returns CDR1 LNHDA and CDR2 SQIVND (reference sequence). The CDR3 nucleotides read TGTGCCAGTAGTCAGCCCAGGCATGCTCCCTATGGCTACACCTTC. This translates into CASSQPRHAPYGYTF.

This sequence joins TRBV25-1 and TRBJ2-1; 7 bases are a match to TRBD2. CDR1 and CDR2 (germline): MGHDK, SYGVNS. V trimming: 8 bases; J trimming: 10 bases; junction bases outside the gene matches: 5. The CDR3 runs 11 residues. The CDR3 here is CASRDYLEQFF. The CDR3 DNA follows: TGTGCCAGCCGGGACTACCTCGAGCAGTTCTTC. Complete variable domain (other parts from reference TRBV25-1 and TRBJ2-1): EADIYQTPRYLVIGTGKKITLECSQTMGHDKMYWYQQDPGMELHLIHYSYGVNSTEKGDLSSESTVSRIRTEHFPLTLESARPSHTSQYLCASRDYLEQFFGPGTRLTVL.